A single sample is the source of the 7 T cell receptor beta chains below, sequenced in a study of siplizumab effects on memory and regulatory T cells. This table comes from immunoSEQ multiplex PCR, and its TCRdb copy is limited to in-frame clones, with some not included. The sample consists of 100,000 or so clones, approximately 90% of them appearing once. Material for sequencing was CD4+ T cells sorted from blood. The receptor set was obtained from a human donor in good health.

The V call is TRBV28, the J call TRBJ1-6; no clear D. Per germline, CDR1 MDHEN and CDR2 SYDVKM. The CDR3 runs to 13 residues. V lost 3 bases, J lost 13 bases, and 13 bases lay in between. The CDR3 sequence is CASSLNGEYPLHF. In nucleotides, the CDR3 is TGTGCCAGCAGTTTGAACGGGGAGTATCCCCTCCACTTT.

The chain employs TRBV28 and TRBJ1-1, with D uncertain. V lost 6 bases, J lost 8 bases, and 10 bases lay in between. The CDR3 contains 11 residues. CDR1 is MDHEN and CDR2 is SYDVKM in the germline V gene. CDR3 coding DNA: TGTGCCAGCAGAACCCCTGTAGAAGCTTTCTTT. It encodes CASRTPVEAFF.

This sequence joins TRBV19 and TRBJ2-5, with unresolved D. The CDR3 totals 14 residues. Germline loops: CDR1 LNHDA, CDR2 SQIVND (reference sequence). Trimming cost V 3 bases and J 2 bases, with 10 bases left between them. The CDR3 bases are TGTGCCAGTAGTATGGGCAGAGGACAAGAGACCCAGTACTTC. It yields the protein CASSMGRGQETQYF. The full variable domain, completed using reference TRBV19 and TRBJ2-5, is DGGITQSPKYLFRKEGQNVTLSCEQNLNHDAMYWYRQDPGQGLRLIYYSQIVNDFQKGDIAEGYSVSREKKESFPLTVTSAQKNPTAFYLCASSMGRGQETQYFGPGTRLLVL.

This clone was counted a single time. This sequence joins TRBV19 and TRBJ2-7; D is undetermined. There are 12 residues in the CDR3. V was clipped by 7 bases and J by 3 bases, with 10 bases between them. Germline values: CDR1 LNHDA, CDR2 SQIVND (reference sequence). The CDR3 region has the DNA TGTGCCAGTATCGGCCAAAACTACGAGCAGTACTTC. Its translation is CASIGQNYEQYF.

The chain joins TRBV11-2 to TRBJ2-3, with TRBD2 identical over 10 bases. Germline loops: CDR1 SGHAT, CDR2 FQNNGV. The CDR3 extends over 18 amino acids. With V trimmed by 0 bases and J by 4 bases, 10 bases remained unmatched. In DNA form, the CDR3 reads TGTGCCAGCAGCTTAGATTATCGAGCGGGAGGGCCCTCAGATACGCAGTATTTT. Protein: CASSLDYRAGGPSDTQYF. The complete variable domain, with remaining parts taken from reference TRBV11-2 and TRBJ2-3, reads EAGVAQSPRYKIIEKRQSVAFWCNPISGHATLYWYQQILGQGPKLLIQFQNNGVVDDSQLPKDRFSAERLKGVDSTLKIQPAKLEDSAVYLCASSLDYRAGGPSDTQYFGPGTRLTVL.

The chain recombines TRBV6-4 with TRBJ1-3; D gene ambiguous. Trimming shortened V by 2 bases and J by 4 bases, and 12 bases separated the two germline ends. The CDR3 is 15 amino acids. From germline, CDR1 is MRHNA and CDR2 SNTAGT. The CDR3 DNA reads TGTGCCAGCAGTGACCCCCCCCGTGGAGGAAACACCATATATTTT. This codes for CASSDPPRGGNTIYF.

The chain carries TRBV28 and TRBJ2-7; D might be TRBD2 (7 bases). The CDR3 extends over 14 amino acids. CDR1 is MDHEN and CDR2 is SYDVKM in the germline V gene. Trimming removed 8 bases from V and 2 bases from J, with 16 bases in between. The CDR3 loop reads CASARGGTTYEQYF. CDR3 nucleotide sequence: TGTGCCAGCGCGAGGGGGGGGACTACCTACGAGCAGTACTTC.